This passage covers 24 T cell receptor beta chains from one sample sequenced in a study of blood T cell repertoires in COVID-19. Sequenced by immunoSEQ multiplex PCR; TCRdb stores in-frame clones only, minus some. The sample contains roughly 150,000 clones, less than 90% of which appear only once. The sample was peripheral blood. These receptors were taken from a woman in her 70s with acute or convalescent COVID-19.

The chain has TRBV6-5 and TRBJ1-1, with D uncertain. The ends were cut back, 8 bases at V and 6 bases at J, with 13 bases in the middle. This CDR3 has 12 amino acids. Germline CDR1 is MNHEY and CDR2 is SVGAGI. DNA for the CDR3: TGTGCCAGCGGGGAGGCTGGGGCTGAAGCTTTCTTT. Its translation is CASGEAGAEAFF.

This clone was seen once. V and J are TRBV10-2 and TRBJ2-1; 12 bases match TRBD2. CDR1 is WSHSY and CDR2 is SAAADI in the germline V gene. V shed 6 bases and J 4 bases; nucleotides not matched to a gene: 4. This CDR3 is 15 amino acids long. For the CDR3, the DNA is TGCGCCAGCAGGTCTAGCGGGGGGGTTTACAATGAGCAGTTCTTC. It specifies CASRSSGGVYNEQFF.

The V gene is TRBV5-1, the J gene TRBJ2-2, with no clear D. The length of the CDR3 is 15 residues. V shed 0 bases and J shed 0 bases, with 6 bases lying between them. CDR1 SGHRS and CDR2 YFSETQ come from the germline V gene. CDR3 residues: CASSLGSSNTGELFF. The CDR3 bases are TGCGCCAGCAGCTTGGGGAGTTCGAACACCGGGGAGCTGTTTTTT. The full variable domain, in which reference TRBV5-1 and TRBJ2-2 provide the parts outside the CDR3, is KAGVTQTPRYLIKTRGQQVTLSCSPISGHRSVSWYQQTPGQGLQFLFEYFSETQRNKGNFPGRFSGRQFSNSRSEMNVSTLELGDSALYLCASSLGSSNTGELFFGEGSRLTVL.

This sequence joins TRBV2 and TRBJ1-1; 7 bases align to TRBD1. The CDR3 contains 14 residues. Germline V CDR1 and CDR2: SNHLY, FYNNEI. V dropped 4 bases and J dropped 2; count of bases not matched to a gene: 4. CDR3 in DNA: TGTGCCAGCAGTGGGGACAGAGTAAACACTGAAGCTTTCTTT. It specifies CASSGDRVNTEAFF.

The chain uses TRBV4-1 and TRBJ1-1; D is possibly TRBD1 (5 bases). Germline V gene sequence: CDR1 MGHRA, CDR2 YSYEKL. The CDR3 has 14 amino acids. The V end was cut by 4 bases, the J end by 3 bases, with 12 bases between. CDR3 sequence (DNA): TGCGCCAGCAGCCCACCCCAGGGCCACACTGAAGCTTTCTTT. This translates into CASSPPQGHTEAFF.

This chain joins TRBV18 and TRBJ1-1; D ambiguous. From germline, CDR1 is KGHSH and CDR2 LQKENI. Trimming stripped 6 bases from V and 1 base from J, with 18 bases between. The CDR3 has 16 residues. CDR3 sequence (DNA): TGTGCCAGCTCGAGAGACAACCCCACCGGGAACACTGAAGCTTTCTTT. Translated: CASSRDNPTGNTEAFF.

The chain is built from TRBV18 and TRBJ2-5; 9 bases are a match to TRBD2. V gave up 4 bases and J gave up 2 bases; unmatched junction bases: 2. From germline, CDR1 is KGHSH and CDR2 LQKENI. CDR3 size: 14 residues. The CDR3 DNA reads TGTGCCAGCTCACAGACTAGCGGACAAGAGACCCAGTACTTC. This codes for CASSQTSGQETQYF.

The genes are TRBV3-1 (or the pseudogene TRBV3-2) and TRBJ2-5, with 12 bases matching TRBD2. Germline values: CDR1 LGHDT, CDR2 YNNKEL (reference sequence). V gave up 0 bases and J gave up 5 bases; unmatched junction bases: 7. This CDR3 region has 17 residues. The CDR3 spells CASSQDRLAGGTETQYF. The CDR3 DNA sequence: TGTGCCAGCAGCCAAGATCGGCTAGCGGGGGGGACGGAGACCCAGTACTTC.

The table lists this clone with a few counts. The chain has TRBV9 and TRBJ2-7; D is perhaps TRBD1 (5 bases). Trimming stripped 0 bases from V and 5 bases from J, with 15 bases between. Germline V gives CDR1 SGDLS, CDR2 YYNGEE. The length of the CDR3 is 15 residues. The CDR3 region has the DNA TGTGCCAGCAGCGTAGCTGCAGGGTCGGAGCACGAGCAGTACTTC. Amino acids: CASSVAAGSEHEQYF.

J is TRBJ1-6 and V is TRBV18, with 10 bases that match TRBD1. The length of the CDR3 is 18 residues. Germline V CDR1 and CDR2: KGHSH, LQKENI. Germline trimming cut 4 bases from V and 0 bases from J; bases unmatched to any gene: 6. Here the CDR3 DNA reads TGTGCCAGCTCACTCTCGGGACAGGGGAGCTCCTATAATTCACCCCTCCACTTT. Translated, it gives CASSLSGQGSSYNSPLHF.

This chain uses TRBV5-1 with TRBJ2-7, with 7 bases matching TRBD2. The CDR3 covers 14 residues. Germline V gene data show CDR1 as SGHRS and CDR2 as YFSETQ. Trimming at V came to 4 bases and at J to 6 bases, leaving 10 bases not matched to a gene. The CDR3, as DNA: TGCGCCAGCAGCCCCGAGGGGAGGGGCCGCGAGCAGTACTTC. It codes for CASSPEGRGREQYF.

V usage is TRBV3-1 (or the pseudogene TRBV3-2) and J usage is TRBJ2-5, with D possibly being TRBD1 (7 bases). V was clipped by 3 bases and J by 5 bases, with 16 bases between them. The CDR3 is 15 residues long. Germline V gives CDR1 LGHDT, CDR2 YNNKEL (reference sequence). The CDR3 DNA reads as TGTGCCAGCAGCCACCCAACCAGGGGGGTGGAGACCCAGTACTTC. Protein sequence: CASSHPTRGVETQYF.

The chain has TRBV5-6 and TRBJ1-2, with D unresolved. CDR3 length: 14 residues. V lost 3 bases, J lost 2 bases, and 11 bases lay in between. The V gene's germline CDR1 is SGHDT and CDR2 YYEEEE. The CDR3 DNA follows: TGTGCCAGCAGCTCGCGAGTACAGAACTATGGCTACACCTTC. It codes for CASSSRVQNYGYTF.

J is TRBJ1-4 and V is TRBV3-1 (or the pseudogene TRBV3-2), with TRBD1 as a possible D gene (5 bases). The CDR3 covers 15 residues. The germline V and J ends were trimmed by 4 bases and 7 bases, with 16 bases remaining between them. CDR1 LGHDT and CDR2 YNNKEL come from the germline V gene (reference sequence). The chain's CDR3 is CASSPSAGPGEKLFF. In DNA form, the CDR3 reads TGTGCCAGCAGCCCGTCGGCAGGGCCTGGTGAAAAACTGTTTTTT.

The chain has TRBV7-9 and TRBJ1-1; possibly TRBD1 for D (6 bases). The CDR3 runs 13 residues. The ends were cut back, 5 bases at V and 2 bases at J, with 9 bases in the middle. Germline CDR1 is SEHNR and CDR2 is FQNEAQ (reference sequence). CDR3 sequence (DNA): TGTGCCAGCAGCACCAGGGGTAACACTGAAGCTTTCTTT. This gives the protein CASSTRGNTEAFF.

The V call is TRBV12-5, the J call TRBJ1-1; 8 bases align to TRBD1. CDR1 LGHNT and CDR2 FRNRAP come from the germline V gene. With 3 bases clipped from V and 7 bases from J, the junction kept 1 base outside the gene matches. CDR3 length equals 12 residues. The CDR3 sequence: CASGFGQGEAFF. CDR3 in DNA: TGTGCTAGTGGTTTTGGACAGGGTGAAGCTTTCTTT.

This clone was counted once. V usage is TRBV6-4 and J usage is TRBJ2-7, with a weak D call TRBD1 (5 bases). The V gene lost 6 bases and the J gene lost 7 bases, with 19 bases spanning the gap. The CDR3 has 14 residues. The V gene's germline CDR1 is MRHNA and CDR2 SNTAGT. The CDR3: CASRPLASGAEQYV. The CDR3 coding sequence is TGTGCCAGCAGACCCCTCGCGTCTGGGGCTGAGCAGTACGTC.

This clone was seen a handful of times. J is TRBJ1-6 and V is TRBV5-8; no firm D call. The CDR3 loop spans 14 amino acids. Trimming cost V 4 bases and J 7 bases, with 12 bases left between them. Looked up from germline, CDR1 is SGHTS and CDR2 is YDEGEE. The CDR3, as DNA: TGTGCCAGCAGCGGTGGGTCGGGGAATTCACCCCTCCACTTT. Its protein product is CASSGGSGNSPLHF. Using reference TRBV5-8 and TRBJ1-6 for the parts outside the CDR3, the full variable domain is EAGVTQSPTHLIKTRGQQATLRCSPISGHTSVYWYQQALGLGLQFLLWYDEGEERNRGNFPPRFSGRQFPNYSSELNVNALELEDSALYLCASSGGSGNSPLHFGNGTRLTVT.

The chain links TRBV5-6 to TRBJ1-5; 9 nucleotides align to TRBD1. CDR3 length equals 15 residues. V trimming: 2 bases; J trimming: 6 bases; junction bases outside the gene matches: 6. CDR1 and CDR2 (germline): SGHDT, YYEEEE. The DNA for the CDR3 is TGTGCCAGCAGCTTTCGGACAGGGGTAAGTCAGCCCCAGCATTTT. It yields the protein CASSFRTGVSQPQHF.

This clone came up once. V is TRBV4-1 and J is TRBJ2-3; 7 bases match TRBD2. Trimming at V came to 0 bases and at J to 5 bases, leaving 11 bases not matched to a gene. Germline values: CDR1 MGHRA, CDR2 YSYEKL. The CDR3 totals 17 residues. CDR3 bases: TGCGCCAGCAGCCAAGAGACTAGCATGTCATCCAGAGATACGCAGTATTTT. Translating it yields CASSQETSMSSRDTQYF.

The rearrangement uses TRBV12-3 or TRBV12-4 and TRBJ1-1; D may be TRBD1 (5 bases). CDR3 length equals 12 residues. The germline V and J ends were trimmed by 2 bases and 10 bases, with 11 bases remaining between them. CDR3 region: CASSLMQGRAFF. The CDR3, as DNA: TGTGCCAGCAGTTTAATGCAGGGTAGAGCTTTCTTT.

CDR3 residues: CASSQVDRGPYEQYF. The CDR3 coding sequence is TGTGCCAGCAGCCAAGTGGACAGGGGCCCCTACGAGCAGTACTTC. This chain links TRBV3-1 (or the pseudogene TRBV3-2) with TRBJ2-7; 9 bases are shared with TRBD1. Germline CDR1 reads LGHDT; CDR2 reads YNNKEL (reference sequence). The length of the CDR3 is 15 residues. J was trimmed by 2 bases and V by 1 base; bases with no gene match: 3.

The rearrangement uses TRBV28 and TRBJ1-1, with 7 nucleotides matching TRBD1. Trimming at V came to 5 bases and at J to 3 bases, leaving 6 bases not matched to a gene. This CDR3 has 14 amino acids. CDR1 and CDR2 from the germline V gene are MDHEN and SYDVKM. The CDR3 sequence is CASSDRDSYTEAFF. Written as DNA, the CDR3 is TGTGCCAGCAGTGACCGGGACAGCTACACTGAAGCTTTCTTT.

V is TRBV16 and J is TRBJ2-1, with TRBD2 matching 14 bases. This CDR3 has 17 amino acids. Germline lookup yields CDR1 KGHSY and CDR2 FQNENV. The ends lost 4 bases at V and 4 bases at J; junction bases unmatched: 6. Here the CDR3 reads CASSLTSGGAPYNEQFF. The CDR3 DNA is TGTGCCAGCAGCCTGACTAGCGGGGGGGCCCCGTACAATGAGCAGTTCTTC. The full variable domain, completed using reference TRBV16 and TRBJ2-1, is GEEVAQTPKHLVRGEGQKAKLYCAPIKGHSYVFWYQQVLKNEFKFLISFQNENVFDETGMPKERFSAKCLPNSPCSLEIQATKLEDSAVYFCASSLTSGGAPYNEQFFGPGTRLTVL.